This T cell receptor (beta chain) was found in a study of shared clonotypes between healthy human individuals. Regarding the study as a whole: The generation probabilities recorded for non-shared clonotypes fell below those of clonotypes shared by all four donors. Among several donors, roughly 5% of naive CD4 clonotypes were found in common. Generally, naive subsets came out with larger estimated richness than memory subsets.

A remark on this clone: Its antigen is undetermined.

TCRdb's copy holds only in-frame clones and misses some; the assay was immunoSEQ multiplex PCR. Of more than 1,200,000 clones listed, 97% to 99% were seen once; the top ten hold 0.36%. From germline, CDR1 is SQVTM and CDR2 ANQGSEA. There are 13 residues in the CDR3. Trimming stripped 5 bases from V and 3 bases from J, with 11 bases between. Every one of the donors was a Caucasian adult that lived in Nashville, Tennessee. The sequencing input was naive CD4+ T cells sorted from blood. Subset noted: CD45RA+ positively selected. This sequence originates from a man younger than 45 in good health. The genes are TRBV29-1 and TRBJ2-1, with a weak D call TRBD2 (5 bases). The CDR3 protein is CSVTGLFYNEQFF. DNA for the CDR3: TGCAGCGTTACCGGACTTTTCTACAATGAGCAGTTCTTC.